What follows describes a single T cell receptor (beta chain). This clone was recorded only once. Its target antigen remains unknown. Within one base of it there is no much larger clone, and no base qualities were kept. This specimen comes from a study of cytomegalovirus exposure and HLA in healthy donors (dated by TCRdb to about 2017). At the level of the whole study: In an earlier analysis of under 750 of the donors, about 270 Gb of sequence data and 90 million to 120 million unique TCR beta sequences from some 170 million T cells were reported. An early release that covered about 600 HLA-typed donors contained approximately 300 gigabases of sequencing data and about 84 million unique TCR sequences. The genetic ancestry cluster associated with self-reported Caucasian donors included over 80% of the 300 to 400 genotyped donors. The study aimed to test whether cataloging public T cell receptors could reveal signatures of past pathogen exposure. The study used immunosequencing to profile the T cell repertoires of hundreds of subjects and linked those repertoires to cytomegalovirus serostatus. Besides the first cohort of around 700 subjects, a separate validation cohort made up of roughly 120 different subjects was used. To predict cytomegalovirus infection status, the study brought together high-throughput TCR immunosequencing, statistical association of individual TCRs with disease status, and machine learning. In a later analysis, previously published TCR beta repertoires from about 640 donors were re-analyzed and high-resolution HLA genotyping was added so that TCR occurrence patterns could be studied. Rather than using new phenotypic data, the later analysis identified candidate immune exposures from TCR beta sequences and from how often those sequences occurred across donors. An earlier analysis of approximately 630 of the donors applied high-throughput TCR beta sequencing to assess whether each TCR beta V gene segment acted as functional or pseudogenic. Alongside the repertoire data, information on donor age, sex, ethnicity and CMV serostatus was compiled. A later genetic analysis used genome-wide SNP genotypes for about 65% of the 666 donors, treating that subset as a discovery cohort. All discovery cohort repertoires had been generated on a single sequencing platform. Both class I and class II loci were covered by HLA typing, at four-digit resolution. The number of donors typed differed by locus, with roughly 620-630 for A, B, C, DRB1 and DQB1, roughly 520 for DQA1, 600 to 610 for DPA1, and approximately 470 for DPB1. Several DR-DQ haplotypes were handled as single units for association and clustering, since linkage in the cohort was strong. Among several hundred genotyped donors of the cohort, an average of about 220,000 unique TCR beta nucleotide sequences was sequenced per donor, of which 15% to 20% were non-productive.

Library prep was done by the immunoSEQ multiplex PCR assay. For the multiplex PCR, a mixture combining 60 forward primers for TCR Vbeta segments and 13 reverse primers for TCR Jbeta segments was used. The CDR3 region of rearranged TCR beta genes was amplified from genomic DNA with a multiplex PCR assay. The amplified TCR beta libraries were sequenced on the Illumina HiSeq System as 87-base-pair reads. Per the original workflow: A later analysis counted some 80 million unique TCR beta chains across the 550 to 750 repertoires, and approximately 11 million of these chains were shared by at least two donors. Raw reads were error-corrected and collapsed into unique sequences with a nearest-neighbor algorithm that merged closely related sequences to remove PCR and sequencing errors. To assign V, D and J gene segments, CDR3 sequences were aligned to IMGT reference sequences. Each retained sequence needed at least a six-nucleotide match to both a V gene segment and a J gene segment. A rearrangement counted as productive if the CDR3 had no stop codons and remained in frame with V and J, and every other rearrangement counted as non-productive. Following IMGT convention, CDR3 was defined as the stretch from the second conserved V-encoded cysteine to the conserved J-encoded phenylalanine. In an earlier analysis of roughly 580 of the donors, sequences lacking an unambiguous match to a single V gene segment were excluded. In an earlier analysis of roughly 500 of the donors, V segments were called functional above 56.7% productive rearrangements and were called segregating when the between-donor standard deviation exceeded 5%. A statistical classification framework was built for diagnosing cytomegalovirus status from the catalog of TCR beta chain sequences. V and J gene assignment, in a later analysis, came from comparing TCR nucleotide sequences with IMGT/GENE-DB human TR gene sequences. The TCRdist pipeline was used in a later analysis to assign CDR3 sequences and most-parsimonious VDJ recombination scenarios. In a later analysis, every TCR beta chain was defined by the combination of its CDR3 amino acid sequence and its V-gene family, and reads without a unique V-gene family were dropped. To address suspected cross-contamination and a sequencing artifact, a later analysis removed around 600 highly shared, low-generation-probability nucleotide sequences. In a later analysis, a clonal expansion index for each public chain was calculated from normalized within-repertoire ranks of inferred template counts. A later analysis computed generation probabilities with a VDJ recombination model fitted to out-of-frame rearrangements, and checked the results against IGoR. Hypergeometric tests were used in a later analysis to score TCR-TCR, TCR-HLA and TCR-CMV co-occurrence, with a repertoire-size bias correction applied to the TCR pairs. To estimate false discovery rates, a later analysis permuted the HLA or CMV assignments 20 times. In a later analysis, co-occurring TCRs were grouped with DBSCAN, and TCRdist sequence similarity was added when clustering was performed within HLA-allele-positive subsets. Repertoires with fewer than 30,000 or more than 120,000 public chains were left out of co-occurrence clustering, as were several repertoires with anomalous nucleotide sharing. This immuneACCESS table, as held by TCRdb, lists in-frame sequences with V and J called but not all clones. Of the missing ones, under half trace to an unresolved V gene in checked studies; the others have no known cause. Clone size and the V and J calls come from that table; the DNA yielded D and trimming. For this sample there are roughly 150,000 clones; roughly 72% appear just once. The ten largest make up about 1% of the sample.

In total, around 600 healthy bone marrow donors made up the cohort. At the time of sampling, all cohort members were nominally healthy, though unrecorded immune exposures were likely present. The donor was CMV seronegative and belonged to the group of 352 seronegative cohort members. Every donor gave a peripheral blood sample, and the peripheral blood mononuclear cells from that sample were used for TCR beta sequencing. Genomic DNA was extracted from the blood cell samples with the Qiagen DNeasy Blood Extraction Kit. Here is what the overall study found, with its caveats: In a later genetic analysis, fewer N-insertions in productive TCRs were reported among donors in an Asian-associated ancestry cluster than the 666-donor mean. According to a later analysis, parvovirus B19, influenza, CMV and Epstein-Barr virus appeared linked to several top co-occurrence clusters. A total of fewer than 200 TCR beta chains were listed by the study as associated with cytomegalovirus. An earlier analysis of 450 to 750 of the donors showed that most TCR beta V segments appeared in productive rearrangements either about 87% or about 30% of the time, which broadly matched IMGT annotations. In a later analysis, most CMV-associated TCR beta chains were found to appear HLA-restricted, with HLA associations seemingly driven largely by CMV exposure. Three of the identified cytomegalovirus-associated TCR beta chains were confirmed in vitro to be specific for cytomegalovirus antigens. According to the authors, the approach could potentially be generalized to other disease states and immunological phenotypes. Most TCR sequences were observed very rarely across donors, whereas some public TCRs were present in many individuals. A further reported finding was that TCR beta sequences accurately predicted the HLA-A and HLA-B alleles for most subjects in the first cohort. In a later analysis, TCR association rates were found to vary across HLA loci, with the most associated TCRs seen for DRB1 alleles and the fewest for HLA-C alleles. Because some donors lacked HLA typing at each locus, the association tests relied only on the typed subset. An association between a missense DCLRE1C variant and V-gene and J-gene trimming of TCR beta chains was found in a later genetic analysis and replicated in an independent cohort. The presence/absence analyses assumed that sequencing depth was roughly uniform across donors, and that assumption may not be true. Correlated functional status among segregating V segments might reflect linkage disequilibrium, but an unknown experimental factor could not be ruled out. For the cohort, immune exposure information was limited to CMV serostatus. When HLA alleles, especially DR and DQ, strongly co-occurred, attributing TCR associations to individual alleles was difficult. Because counts were too low, seventeen rarely observed V segments, including chromosome 9 orphons, were excluded from the earlier analysis of about 500 of the donors. The cohort was sequenced for TCR beta chains only, and without alpha or paired-chain data the features that could be detected were limited. In a later analysis, 15,000 to 20,000 TCR beta sequences were associated with specific HLA alleles at a false discovery rate of 0.05. In a later analysis, HLA-associated TCR beta chains were found to be more clonally expanded and to have lower generation probabilities than equally common non-associated chains. In both the original and validation cohorts, the classifier was reported to diagnose cytomegalovirus status with high specificity and sensitivity. A group of highly shared sequence variants was considered likely to be a technical artifact of the sequencing pipeline.

Sequenced material: PBMCs. The receptor's source is a woman between 40 and 55 years old in good health and CMV-seronegative.

The nucleotides are TGTGCCAGCAGCCCAGACAGGAACTATGGCTACACCTTC. Translation gives CASSPDRNYGYTF. This chain is built from TRBV7-9 and TRBJ1-2, and possibly TRBD1, on 6 matching bases. The cysteine opens and the phenylalanine closes a CDR3 of 13 amino acids. The kept DNA is CDR3 alone, 39 bases in frame from the first base. Deletion took 5 bases off V and 2 bases off J, with a span of 9 bases between the germline ends. Looking up the germline V gene (reference sequence) yields CDR1 SEHNR and CDR2 FQNEAQ.